This TCR beta chain was recovered during a study of response to subunit inactivated influenza vaccine. Study findings and constraints: Authors suggested each seasonal flu vaccination may recruit only limited numbers of new T cells.

As regards this clonotype: Its antigen is unknown.

TCRdb recomputed calls from the RT-PCR reads with MiXCR, one row per CDR3 protein. The sample records 500,000 to 600,000 distinct CDR3 sequences, approximately 7.7% being singletons. V gave up 5 bases and J gave up 4 bases, with 16 bases separating them. This CDR3 spans 15 amino acids. Germline-derived CDR1 and CDR2 are SGHTA and FQGTGA. The TCR comes from a man between 50 and 75 years old who received an inactivated influenza vaccine. The sequencing used PBMCs from blood, collected about 24 months after vaccination. The V gene is TRBV7-3, the J gene TRBJ2-3; D perhaps matches TRBD2 (5 bases). The CDR3 nucleotides read TGTGCCAGCAGCCGGGGAGTCCAACGTTCAGATACGCAGTATTTT. It encodes CASSRGVQRSDTQYF.